Listed below are T cell receptor beta chains from one sample, sequenced in a study of monozygotic twins with inflammatory bowel disease. TCRdb re-analyzed the 5' RACE reads; it lists each CDR3 protein once, without DNA. The table counts fewer than 350,000 distinct CDR3 sequences; around 2% lies in the top ten. The material sequenced was blood. These receptors came from a human donor with ulcerative colitis or Crohn's disease, or a healthy co-twin of an affected twin (not recorded which). CDR3s include the opening cysteine and the closing phenylalanine or tryptophan. Each record gives: V gene, J gene, CDR3 protein.

>TRBV20-1|TRBJ1-1
CSAPRPISGTEAFF
>TRBV7-9|TRBJ2-3
CASSTSSPPTDTQYF
>TRBV7-9|TRBJ2-1
CASSLGTSGAVLNEQFF
>TRBV11-3|TRBJ2-3
CASSLDADTQYF
>TRBV10-1|TRBJ2-7
CASSESTSGGYEQYF
>TRBV2|TRBJ2-1
CASTFPPGTESYNEQFF
>TRBV30|TRBJ2-7
CAWSMGQRNEQYF
>TRBV20-1|TRBJ2-3
CSARPGADTQYF
>TRBV10-2|TRBJ2-5
CASSEGYSRAQYF
>TRBV7-2|TRBJ2-7
CASSYGQGRTYEQYF
>TRBV29-1|TRBJ1-4
CSVGRAGNEKLFF
>TRBV4-1|TRBJ2-5
CASSQVGAAQETQYF
>TRBV5-1|TRBJ2-7
CASSNDRSHLSYEQYF
>TRBV5-1|TRBJ2-2
CASSSGGTGELFF
>TRBV20-1|TRBJ1-3
CSARDRSSGNTIYF
>TRBV27|TRBJ2-7
CASRENRGYEQYF
>TRBV12-3/TRBV12-4|TRBJ1-1
CASSLPMNTEAFF
>TRBV25-1|TRBJ2-3
CASSDEHRTGVFADTQYF
>TRBV19|TRBJ2-2
CASNLVGRSGTGELFF
>TRBV11-2|TRBJ1-1
CASSHGSKEAFF
>TRBV5-6|TRBJ2-7
CASSFAPGVEYF
>TRBV29-1|TRBJ2-4
CSAVRDTENIQYF
>TRBV6-1|TRBJ1-4
CASSEKDNEKLFF
>TRBV2|TRBJ1-5
CASSTDRWGNQPQHF
>TRBV5-1|TRBJ2-3
CASSPAISGGASTQYF
>TRBV5-1|TRBJ2-6
CASSPRTGSLSGANVLTF
>TRBV20-1|TRBJ2-6
CSARQASGANVLTF
>TRBV20-1|TRBJ2-1
CSATVGQHYNEQFF